The next 26 T cell receptor beta chains were all read from a single sample in a study of T cell responses to AZD1222 COVID-19 vaccine. Sequenced by immunoSEQ multiplex PCR; TCRdb stores in-frame clones only, minus some. The profile shows 150,000 to 200,000 clones, 85% to 90% of them singletons. Sample: peripheral blood, taken on day 0 of AZD1222 vaccination. The receptors shown here come from an adult in good health.

This clone was recorded once. The DNA of the CDR3 is TGCGCCAGCAGTGACGGGACAGGCCCGGAAAGCTACACCTTC. Its protein is CASSDGTGPESYTF. V gene TRBV10-1 combines with J gene TRBJ1-2; the match to TRBD1 covers 8 bases. With 3 bases clipped from V and 9 bases from J, the junction kept 9 bases outside the gene matches. Germline V gives CDR1 WNHNN, CDR2 SYGVQD (reference sequence). The CDR3 totals 14 residues.

This clone has a single count. This chain connects TRBV27 to TRBJ1-1, with D hard to call. CDR3 size: 14 residues. Germline values: CDR1 MNHEY, CDR2 SMNVEV (reference sequence). Trimming removed 6 bases at V and 4 bases at J, with 15 bases between. CDR3 coding DNA: TGTGCCAGCAGACTGTCCGGGAGGTTCACTGAAGCTTTCTTT. This encodes CASRLSGRFTEAFF.

The chain is built from TRBV2 and TRBJ2-1, with 7 nucleotides matching TRBD1. V trimming: 6 bases; J trimming: 4 bases; junction bases outside the gene matches: 3. The CDR3 contains 13 residues. Germline V gives CDR1 SNHLY, CDR2 FYNNEI. This CDR3 reads CASSRQGYNEQFF. CDR3 DNA sequence: TGTGCCAGCAGCCGACAGGGATACAATGAGCAGTTCTTC.

The chain is built from TRBV5-1 and TRBJ1-1; no clear D. The V gene lost 0 bases and the J gene lost 1 base, with 7 bases spanning the gap. This CDR3 spans 14 amino acids. Germline assignment: CDR1 SGHRS and CDR2 YFSETQ. In nucleotides, the CDR3 is TGCGCCAGCAGCTTGGCCGTGGGGAACACTGAAGCTTTCTTT. Its translation is CASSLAVGNTEAFF.

In its sample, this clone was seen a few times. The V call is TRBV7-9, the J call TRBJ1-4; 8 nucleotides match TRBD1. The CDR3 length is 12 residues. With V trimmed by 8 bases and J by 6 bases, 2 bases remained unmatched. The germline V gene has CDR1 SEHNR and CDR2 FQNEAQ (reference sequence). CDR3 nucleotides: TGTGCCAGCGGGACAGGCGATGAAAAACTGTTTTTT. Its translation: CASGTGDEKLFF.

The rearrangement uses TRBV28 and TRBJ1-5, with D possibly matching TRBD1 (6 bases). The germline CDR1 and CDR2 sequences are MDHEN and SYDVKM. Trimming took off 4 bases at V and 0 bases at J, with 13 bases between the two ends. CDR3 length: 16 amino acids. CDR3 amino acids: CASSSNRVYSNQPQHF. The CDR3 DNA sequence: TGTGCCAGCAGTTCCAACAGGGTGTATAGCAATCAGCCCCAGCATTTT.

The gene calls are TRBV2 and TRBJ2-7, with a possible D match to TRBD1 (5 bases). Germline V lookup: CDR1 SNHLY, CDR2 FYNNEI. The CDR3 is 11 residues long. Trimming pared 8 bases from V and 6 bases from J, leaving 11 bases between. For the CDR3, the DNA is TGTGCCAGCGATCAGGGAATCGAGCAGTACTTC. It specifies CASDQGIEQYF.

This chain links TRBV29-1 with TRBJ2-5; D not resolved. The length of the CDR3 is 11 residues. V was trimmed by 6 bases and J by 2 bases, leaving 7 bases between them. Germline CDR1 SQVTM, CDR2 ANQGSEA. CDR3 DNA sequence: TGCAGCGTGTCAAATCAAGAGACCCAGTACTTC. Translating gives CSVSNQETQYF.

V gene TRBV29-1 combines with J gene TRBJ1-1; D uncertain. Germline assignment: CDR1 SQVTM and CDR2 ANQGSEA. Trimming pared 6 bases from V and 5 bases from J, leaving 16 bases between. The CDR3 runs to 13 residues. The CDR3: CSVASGGRTEAFF. In DNA form, the CDR3 reads TGCAGCGTCGCCTCGGGAGGGCGGACTGAAGCTTTCTTT.

The chain has TRBV3-1 (or the pseudogene TRBV3-2) and TRBJ2-1, with 7 bases lining up with TRBD2. The CDR3 runs 13 residues. Germline lookup yields CDR1 LGHDT and CDR2 YNNKEL (reference sequence). J gave up 9 bases and V 3 bases, and 5 bases lay outside the gene matches. The CDR3 DNA follows: TGTGCCAGCAGCCACTTGGGGAGGGGTGAGCAGTTCTTC. Translated, it gives CASSHLGRGEQFF.

This sequence joins TRBV19 and TRBJ1-4; the match to TRBD1 covers 8 bases. The V gene end was trimmed by 7 bases and the J gene end by 5 bases; junction bases not matched to a gene: 6. CDR1 and CDR2 from the germline V gene are LNHDA and SQIVND (reference sequence). CDR3 size: 14 residues. CDR3 bases: TGTGCCAGTAAACCGGGACAGGTGAATGAAAAACTGTTTTTT. Its translation is CASKPGQVNEKLFF. The complete variable domain, with remaining parts taken from reference TRBV19 and TRBJ1-4, reads DGGITQSPKYLFRKEGQNVTLSCEQNLNHDAMYWYRQDPGQGLRLIYYSQIVNDFQKGDIAEGYSVSREKKESFPLTVTSAQKNPTAFYLCASKPGQVNEKLFFGSGTQLSVL.

J is TRBJ1-2 and V is TRBV11-2, with D perhaps matching TRBD1 (6 bases). Trimming stripped 3 bases from V and 3 bases from J, with 20 bases between. Germline V gives CDR1 SGHAT, CDR2 FQNNGV. The CDR3 is made up of 17 amino acids. CDR3 loop: CASSFFPLQGPDYGYTF. The CDR3 DNA follows: TGTGCCAGCAGCTTTTTCCCCTTGCAGGGGCCTGACTATGGCTACACCTTC.

The chain employs TRBV3-1 (or the pseudogene TRBV3-2) and TRBJ2-5; D ambiguous. Germline-derived CDR1 and CDR2 are LGHDT and YNNKEL (reference sequence). The V end lost 0 bases, the J end lost 3 bases, and 11 bases lay between the germline ends. The CDR3 runs 15 residues. The CDR3 loop reads CASSQDGLRKETQYF. CDR3 nucleotide sequence: TGTGCCAGCAGCCAAGATGGCCTCAGAAAAGAGACCCAGTACTTC.

The chain joins TRBV27 to TRBJ1-2; possible D gene TRBD1, 5 bases. Germline loops: CDR1 MNHEY, CDR2 SMNVEV (reference sequence). The CDR3 runs 13 residues. The V end lost 2 bases, the J end lost 4 bases, and 8 bases lay between the germline ends. The CDR3 loop is CASSLGGLYGYTF. The CDR3 DNA sequence: TGTGCCAGCAGTTTAGGGGGACTCTATGGCTACACCTTC.

The rearrangement joins TRBV5-1 to TRBJ2-3; 8 positions match TRBD1. CDR1 SGHRS and CDR2 YFSETQ come from the germline V gene. Trimming removed 5 bases from V and 1 base from J; junction bases left unmatched: 3. This CDR3 has 14 residues. The CDR3 is CASRPTGGTDTQYF. CDR3 nucleotide sequence: TGCGCCAGCAGGCCGACAGGGGGCACAGATACGCAGTATTTT.

The chain employs TRBV7-9 and TRBJ1-2; 10 bases align to TRBD1. V was pared by 4 bases and J by 6 bases, with 5 bases of the junction left unmatched. Germline loops: CDR1 SEHNR, CDR2 FQNEAQ (reference sequence). The CDR3 consists of 14 residues. CDR3 nucleotide sequence: TGTGCCAGCAGCTCTACGGACAGGGGGGATGGCTACACCTTC. Translated, it gives CASSSTDRGDGYTF.

This chain connects TRBV6-5 to TRBJ1-5, with 9 nucleotides matching TRBD1. The V and J ends lost 5 bases and 6 bases, in that order; junction bases with no gene match: 8. Germline V gene data show CDR1 as MNHEY and CDR2 as SVGAGI. The CDR3 is 15 amino acids. The CDR3 DNA is TGTGCCAGCAGTCTCCGGGACAGGGCTATTCAGCCCCAGCATTTT. It codes for CASSLRDRAIQPQHF.

The chain combines TRBV19 with TRBJ1-3; no clear D. The germline V and J ends were trimmed by 6 bases and 0 bases, with 12 bases remaining between them. The CDR3 length is 15 residues. Germline lookup yields CDR1 LNHDA and CDR2 SQIVND (reference sequence). The CDR3 DNA reads as TGTGCCAGTAGCCGAGGCGGTGACTCTGGAAACACCATATATTTT. Translated: CASSRGGDSGNTIYF.

This clone showed up just a few times. The chain employs TRBV5-1 and TRBJ2-3, with D uncertain. The CDR3 loop spans 14 amino acids. The V gene's germline CDR1 is SGHRS and CDR2 YFSETQ. Deletions cut 0 bases from V and 2 bases from J, with 7 bases between. The CDR3, as DNA: TGCGCCAGCAGCTTGGAGAGGTTCACAGATACGCAGTATTTT. It encodes CASSLERFTDTQYF.

The chain joins TRBV10-1 to TRBJ2-2, with a possible D match to TRBD2 (5 bases). The germline V gene encodes CDR1 WNHNN and CDR2 SYGVQD (reference sequence). This CDR3 is built from 18 residues. V lost 6 bases and J lost 2, with 22 bases in between. The CDR3 bases are TGCGCCAGCAGCGAACTGGCCAGCGGTCGTATAAACACCGGGGAGCTGTTTTTT. Its translation: CASSELASGRINTGELFF.

CDR3 sequence reads: CASSLALTGNEQFF. DNA for the CDR3: TGTGCCAGCAGCTTAGCGCTCACGGGGAATGAGCAGTTCTTC. This chain connects TRBV7-2 to TRBJ2-1, with D perhaps TRBD2 (5 bases). CDR1 is SGHTA and CDR2 is FQGNSA in the germline V gene. V was cut by 0 bases and J by 7 bases, with 10 bases left in between. There are 14 residues in the CDR3.

This rearrangement joins TRBV19 to TRBJ2-5, with 7 bases lining up with TRBD2. V dropped 5 bases and J dropped 7; count of bases not matched to a gene: 13. Germline assignment: CDR1 LNHDA and CDR2 SQIVND (reference sequence). This CDR3 contains 15 residues. The CDR3 sequence: CASSVASGGQATQYF. CDR3 DNA: TGTGCCAGTAGTGTCGCTAGCGGAGGCCAGGCGACCCAGTACTTC.

The chain recombines TRBV9 with TRBJ2-2; TRBD1 is a possible D gene (6 bases). The V end was cut by 4 bases, the J end by 6 bases, with 16 bases between. CDR3 length equals 15 residues. The germline V gene encodes CDR1 SGDLS and CDR2 YYNGEE. The CDR3 protein is CASSIQGVGAGELFF. The CDR3 nucleotides read TGTGCCAGCAGCATACAGGGCGTGGGCGCCGGGGAGCTGTTTTTT.

The J gene is TRBJ2-1, the V gene TRBV11-2; TRBD2 aligns across 8 bases. V lost 6 bases, J lost 3 bases, and 10 bases stayed unmatched. The V gene's germline CDR1 is SGHAT and CDR2 FQNNGV. The CDR3 sequence is 16 residues long. The CDR3 coding sequence is TGTGCCAGCAGAACCGGGGGGGCGGGTAACTACAATGAGCAGTTCTTC. It yields the protein CASRTGGAGNYNEQFF.

This clone has a single count. V gene TRBV6-2 or TRBV6-3 combines with J gene TRBJ1-1; D gene unclear. With 1 base removed from V and 7 bases from J, the gap between germline ends came to 4 bases. CDR3 size: 11 residues. From germline, CDR1 is MNHEY and CDR2 SVGEGT. The CDR3 DNA reads as TGTGCCAGCAGTTACTTTGATGAAGCTTTCTTT. It yields the protein CASSYFDEAFF.

This clone was counted once. The J gene is TRBJ1-6, the V gene TRBV11-2, with TRBD1 as a possible D gene (6 bases). The V and J ends lost 1 base and 6 bases respectively, with 16 bases between them. The germline V gene has CDR1 SGHAT and CDR2 FQNNGV. The CDR3 is 17 residues long. DNA of the CDR3: TGTGCCAGCAGCTTAGTGTCTACAGGGTTCGGTAATTCACCCCTCCACTTT. It yields the protein CASSLVSTGFGNSPLHF.